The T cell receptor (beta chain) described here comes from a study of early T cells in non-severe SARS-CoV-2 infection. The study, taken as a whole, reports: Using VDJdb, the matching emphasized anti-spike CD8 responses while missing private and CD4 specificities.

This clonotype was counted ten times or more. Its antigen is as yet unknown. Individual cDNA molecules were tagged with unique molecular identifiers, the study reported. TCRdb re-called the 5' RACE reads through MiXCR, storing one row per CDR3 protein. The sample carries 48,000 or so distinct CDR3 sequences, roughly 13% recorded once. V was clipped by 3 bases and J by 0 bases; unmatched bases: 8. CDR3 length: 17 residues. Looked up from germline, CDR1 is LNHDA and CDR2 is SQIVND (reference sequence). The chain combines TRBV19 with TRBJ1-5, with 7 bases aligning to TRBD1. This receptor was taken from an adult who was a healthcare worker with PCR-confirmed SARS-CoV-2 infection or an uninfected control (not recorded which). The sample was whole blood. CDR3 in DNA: TGTGCCAGTAGTATCCGAACACAGGGGTATAGCAATCAGCCCCAGCATTTT. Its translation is CASSIRTQGYSNQPQHF.